The entry below describes one T cell receptor beta chain. Antigen: not known. The sample comes from a study of graft-versus-host responses after intestinal transplantation. Study at large: Each transplant was multivisceral, liver-intestinal, or isolated intestinal. Once they had received anti-thymocyte globulin induction, all recipients took tacrolimus and steroids for approximately 3 years.

The CDR3 has 18 amino acids. Trimming removed 1 base from V and 0 bases from J; junction bases left unmatched: 11. From germline, CDR1 is PRHDT and CDR2 FYEKMQ (reference sequence). The study's findings and limits: Graft-donor T cell macrochimerism in patients accompanied high graft-versus-host to host-versus-graft clonal ratios in allografts.

Clones were sequenced by immunoSEQ multiplex PCR, and TCRdb holds only the in-frame ones, with some missing. The data show about 86,000 clones, with around 83% seen just once and approximately 18% held by the top ten. The sample consisted of unstimulated CD8+ T cells sorted from spleen or lymph node cells, taken before intestinal transplant. The genes are TRBV13 and TRBJ2-7; 8 nucleotides match TRBD2. This TCR was sampled from a human donor who received an intestinal transplant. CDR3 amino acids: CASSLAGLAGRRSYEQYF. CDR3 coding DNA: TGTGCCAGCAGCTTAGCTGGCCTAGCGGGCCGCCGCTCCTACGAGCAGTACTTC.